Below, 11 T cell receptor beta chains from the same sample are listed, as sequenced in a study of T-cell reconstitution after alpha-beta-depleted transplantation in children. Preparation of the TCRbeta library involved a method that used unique molecular identifiers. Using its own MiXCR run on the PCR reads, TCRdb lists one record per CDR3 protein. The repertoire holds some 200,000 distinct CDR3 sequences, with around 9.6% as singletons. The sequencing here drew on PBMCs from the stem cell graft donor, taken from the stem cell graft. The receptors were sampled from a human donor who donated a stem cell graft to a child with acute lymphoblastic leukemia.

V usage is TRBV7-2 and J usage is TRBJ1-5; unclear D gene. The CDR3 covers 15 residues. Germline loops: CDR1 SGHTA, CDR2 FQGNSA. V dropped 3 bases and J dropped 1 base, with 10 bases sitting between them. The CDR3 DNA reads as TGTGCCAGCAGCTTTAAGGGCGGAAGCAATCAGCCCCAGCATTTT. This sequence encodes CASSFKGGSNQPQHF.

This clonotype has just a few counts. V is TRBV7-9 and J is TRBJ2-5, with 7 nucleotides matching TRBD2. Germline V gene lookup returns CDR1 SEHNR and CDR2 FQNEAQ (reference sequence). The V and J ends lost 5 bases and 2 bases, in that order; junction bases with no gene match: 5. The CDR3 sequence is 14 residues long. The CDR3 loop reads CASSRRDYQETQYF. The CDR3 bases are TGTGCCAGCAGCCGACGGGACTATCAAGAGACCCAGTACTTC.

In its sample, this clonotype was seen a few times. The V and J genes are TRBV13 and TRBJ1-2, with a tentative D call TRBD1 (5 bases). The CDR3 has 14 amino acids. Between the trimmed V and J ends, which lost 1 base and 4 bases, there was a span of 10 bases. Germline V gene sequence: CDR1 PRHDT, CDR2 FYEKMQ (reference sequence). The CDR3 DNA follows: TGTGCCAGCAGCTTAGACGGGACCGTCTATGGCTACACCTTC. Residues: CASSLDGTVYGYTF. Based on the CDR3 plus reference TRBV13 and TRBJ1-2, the full variable domain is AAGVIQSPRHLIKEKRETATLKCYPIPRHDTVYWYQQGPGQDPQFLISFYEKMQSDKGSIPDRFSAQQFSDYHSELNMSSLELGDSALYFCASSLDGTVYGYTFGSGTRLTVV.

This clonotype came up many times. The V call is TRBV29-1, the J call TRBJ2-3, with D perhaps TRBD1 (6 bases). This CDR3 contains 13 residues. V was clipped by 4 bases and J by 3 bases, with 11 bases between them. From germline, CDR1 is SQVTM and CDR2 ANQGSEA. The CDR3 loop reads CSVGARGTDTQYF. The CDR3 coding sequence is TGCAGCGTTGGTGCCAGGGGAACAGATACGCAGTATTTT.

This clonotype was found a few times. This chain joins TRBV20-1 and TRBJ2-5; weak D call: TRBD2 (7 bases). The germline CDR1 and CDR2 sequences are DFQATT and SNEGSKA (reference sequence). The V end lost 5 bases, the J end lost 5 bases, and 15 bases lay between the germline ends. This CDR3 contains 13 residues. CDR3 protein: CSASGGGVETQYF. The CDR3 DNA sequence: TGCAGTGCTTCGGGGGGCGGTGTGGAGACCCAGTACTTC.

This clonotype has a handful of counts. V is TRBV7-9 and J is TRBJ2-7; 8 bases map to TRBD1. Germline CDR1 reads SEHNR; CDR2 reads FQNEAQ (reference sequence). This CDR3 comprises 13 residues. Trimming cost V 5 bases and J 5 bases; bases outside gene matches: 5. CDR3 sequence reads: CASSRGQANEQYF. The CDR3 DNA sequence: TGTGCCAGCAGCCGGGGACAGGCGAACGAGCAGTACTTC. Looking up the rest from reference TRBV7-9 and TRBJ2-7 gives the full variable domain: DTGVSQNPRHKITKRGQNVTFRCDPISEHNRLYWYRQTLGQGPEFLTYFQNEAQLEKSRLLSDRFSAERPKGSFSTLEIQRTEQGDSAMYLCASSRGQANEQYFGPGTRLTVT.

This clonotype was counted only a few times. The J gene is TRBJ1-5, the V gene TRBV2; TRBD1 matches at 10 bases. The CDR3 contains 15 residues. Germline-derived CDR1 and CDR2 are SNHLY and FYNNEI. The junction had 7 bases not matched to a gene; V was cut back by 8 bases and J by 3 bases. The CDR3 loop is CASRTGGGNNQPQHF. The CDR3, as DNA: TGTGCCAGCCGGACAGGGGGAGGGAACAATCAGCCCCAGCATTTT.

The chain employs TRBV2 and TRBJ2-4; D might be TRBD1 or TRBD2, each matching 5 bases. Germline V lookup: CDR1 SNHLY, CDR2 FYNNEI. V lost 6 bases to trimming and J lost 11 bases, with 11 bases between them. This CDR3 is 11 amino acids long. CDR3 region: CASRGVGVQYF. In DNA, the CDR3 is TGTGCCAGCAGGGGGGTGGGGGTTCAGTACTTC.

In this sample, this clonotype turned up a few times. The chain uses TRBV11-2 and TRBJ2-7, with 12 positions matching TRBD1. J was trimmed by 5 bases and V by 5 bases; bases with no gene match: 7. This CDR3 spans 15 amino acids. Germline V gene lookup returns CDR1 SGHAT and CDR2 FQNNGV. The CDR3 reads CASSRPGQGAHEQYF. The CDR3 bases are TGTGCCAGCAGCCGACCGGGACAGGGGGCTCACGAGCAGTACTTC.

This clonotype was counted between two and nine times. This chain connects TRBV5-4 to TRBJ2-1; TRBD2 matches 10 bases. The junction had 12 bases not matched to a gene; V was cut back by 4 bases and J by 8 bases. The CDR3 loop spans 16 amino acids. Germline values: CDR1 SGHNT, CDR2 YYREEE (reference sequence). This CDR3 reads CASSPGGASGGHEQFF. In DNA, the CDR3 is TGTGCCAGCAGCCCGGGTGGAGCTAGCGGGGGTCATGAGCAGTTCTTC.

Ten or more counts support this clonotype. This chain connects TRBV11-2 to TRBJ2-1, with TRBD2 matching 7 bases. This CDR3 has 17 amino acids. Germline V gene data show CDR1 as SGHAT and CDR2 as FQNNGV. The J segment lost 0 bases and the V segment lost 0 bases, leaving 5 bases of the junction unmatched. The CDR3, as DNA: TGTGCCAGCAGCTTAGAACGCGGGGGTAGCTCCTACAATGAGCAGTTCTTC. It encodes CASSLERGGSSYNEQFF.